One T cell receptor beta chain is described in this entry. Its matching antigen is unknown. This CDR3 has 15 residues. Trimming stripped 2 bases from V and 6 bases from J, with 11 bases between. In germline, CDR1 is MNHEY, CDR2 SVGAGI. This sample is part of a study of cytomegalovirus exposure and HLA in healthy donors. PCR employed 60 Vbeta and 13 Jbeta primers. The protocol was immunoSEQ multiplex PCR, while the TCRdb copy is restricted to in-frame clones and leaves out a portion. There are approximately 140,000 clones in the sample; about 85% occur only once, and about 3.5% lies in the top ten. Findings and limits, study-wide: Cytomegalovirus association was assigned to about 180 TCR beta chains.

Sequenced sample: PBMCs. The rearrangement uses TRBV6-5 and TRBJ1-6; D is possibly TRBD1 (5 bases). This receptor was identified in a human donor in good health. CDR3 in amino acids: CASSYGGARNSPLHF. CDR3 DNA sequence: TGTGCCAGCAGTTACGGAGGGGCGCGTAATTCACCCCTCCACTTT.